This TCR beta chain was recovered during a study of identical twins. Notes on the study in general: The study drew conclusions from cross-sectional statistical analysis, not from following the same donors.

A note on this clonotype: Its antigen is unidentified.

Trimming took off 6 bases at V and 3 bases at J, with 15 bases between the two ends. The CDR3 is 16 residues long. One entry per CDR3 protein results from TCRdb running MiXCR on the 5' RACE reads. The data contain 450,000 or so distinct CDR3 sequences, 13% to 15% of them singletons. All donors comprised healthy Caucasians. A further study also used this sample, focusing on yellow fever vaccine responses in identical twins.

This TCR was recovered from a woman under 30 in good health. Specimen: CD4+ T cells sorted from blood. The chain carries TRBV12-3 or TRBV12-4 and TRBJ2-6; D is tentatively TRBD1 or TRBD2 (6 bases each). The chain's CDR3 is CASRASGGLGANVLTF. The CDR3 DNA follows: TGTGCCAGCAGAGCCTCCGGGGGCCTTGGGGCCAACGTCCTGACTTTC.